This T cell receptor beta chain was obtained from a study of blood T cell repertoires in COVID-19. The CDR3 spans 12 residues. The germline V gene encodes CDR1 MDHEN and CDR2 SYDVKM. V lost 2 bases and J 12 bases, leaving 13 bases between the germline ends. In this sample, this clone turned up once. Produced via immunoSEQ multiplex PCR; TCRdb's table is partial and in-frame only. The sample comprises roughly 100,000 clones, about 80% of which are singletons, and 10% to 15% rests with the top ten. Sequenced input: peripheral blood. This chain joins TRBV28 and TRBJ1-1; D not certain. This receptor was identified in a human donor in a cohort sampled during active or convalescent COVID-19. This chain's CDR3 is CASSLSLGETFF. Here the CDR3 DNA reads TGTGCCAGCAGTTTAAGTCTCGGGGAAACTTTCTTT.